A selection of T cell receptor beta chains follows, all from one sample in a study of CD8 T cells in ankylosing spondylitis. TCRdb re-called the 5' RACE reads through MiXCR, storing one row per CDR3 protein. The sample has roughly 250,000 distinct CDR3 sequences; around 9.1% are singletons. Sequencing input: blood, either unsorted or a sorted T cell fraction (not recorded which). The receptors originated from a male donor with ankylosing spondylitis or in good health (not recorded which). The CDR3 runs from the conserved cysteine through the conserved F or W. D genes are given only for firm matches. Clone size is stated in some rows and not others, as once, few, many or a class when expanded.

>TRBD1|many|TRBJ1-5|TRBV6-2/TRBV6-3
CASSWDRSYQPQHF
TGTGCCAGCTCCTGGGACAGATCCTATCAGCCCCAGCATTTT
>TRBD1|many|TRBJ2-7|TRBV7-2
CASRQGLDEQYF
TGTGCCAGCAGACAGGGGCTTGACGAGCAGTACTTC
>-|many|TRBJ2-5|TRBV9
CASSVGVYQETQYF
TGTGCCAGCAGCGTAGGAGTCTACCAAGAGACCCAGTACTTC
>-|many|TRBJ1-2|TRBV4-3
CASSQDSVITPYGYTF
TGCGCCAGCAGCCAAGACTCAGTTATTACTCCCTATGGCTACACCTTC
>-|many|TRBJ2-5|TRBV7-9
CASSFYRTVEETQYF
TGTGCCAGCAGCTTCTATCGGACAGTAGAAGAGACCCAGTACTTC
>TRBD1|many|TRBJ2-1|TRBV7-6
CASSLYGGQGWNEQFF
TGTGCCAGCAGCTTATATGGGGGACAGGGTTGGAATGAGCAGTTCTTC
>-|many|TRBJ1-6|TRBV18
CASSPATARGSPLHF
TGTGCCAGCTCACCAGCGACAGCCAGAGGGTCACCCCTCCACTTT
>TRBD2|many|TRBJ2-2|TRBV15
CATSREGTSVNTGELFF
TGTGCCACCAGCAGAGAGGGGACTAGCGTGAACACCGGGGAGCTGTTTTTT
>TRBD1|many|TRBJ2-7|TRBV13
CASSRGQGLHEQYF
TGTGCCAGCAGCCGCGGACAGGGTCTCCACGAGCAGTACTTC
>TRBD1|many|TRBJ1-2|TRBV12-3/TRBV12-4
CASSSRDRVGPRGYTF
TGTGCCAGCAGCTCTCGGGACAGGGTAGGCCCAAGGGGCTACACCTTC
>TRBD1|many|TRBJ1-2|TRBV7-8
CASSWDREDGYTF
TGTGCCAGCAGCTGGGACAGGGAAGATGGCTACACCTTC
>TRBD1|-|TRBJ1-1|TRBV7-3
CASSPQGETEAFF
TGTGCCAGCAGCCCACAGGGGGAAACTGAAGCTTTCTTT
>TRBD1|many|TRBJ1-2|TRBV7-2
CASSLQQGAFYGYTF
TGTGCCAGCAGCTTACAACAGGGGGCGTTCTATGGCTACACCTTC
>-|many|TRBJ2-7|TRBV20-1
CSARDDREAYEQYF
TGCAGTGCTAGAGACGACAGGGAGGCCTACGAGCAGTACTTC
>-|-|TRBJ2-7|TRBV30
CAWSGATLYEQYF
TGTGCCTGGAGTGGCGCGACCCTCTACGAGCAGTACTTC
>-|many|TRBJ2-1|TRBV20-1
CSARNTLRGLYNEQFF
TGCAGTGCTAGAAATACCCTCCGGGGCCTTTACAATGAGCAGTTCTTC
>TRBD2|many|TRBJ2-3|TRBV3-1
CASSRGLAWPDTQYF
TGTGCCAGCAGCCGGGGACTAGCCTGGCCAGATACGCAGTATTTT
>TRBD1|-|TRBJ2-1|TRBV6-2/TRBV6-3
CASSSRQGNIYNEQFF
TGTGCCAGCAGTTCTCGACAGGGAAATATTTACAATGAGCAGTTCTTC
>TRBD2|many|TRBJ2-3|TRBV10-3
CAISERLAGGPGDTQYF
TGTGCCATCAGTGAGAGGCTAGCGGGAGGCCCGGGTGATACGCAGTATTTT
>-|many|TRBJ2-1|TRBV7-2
CASSSDDYNEQFF
TGTGCCAGCAGCTCGGACGACTACAATGAGCAGTTCTTC
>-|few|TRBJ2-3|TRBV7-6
CASSLASGAGRTDTQYF
TGTGCCAGCAGCTTAGCGTCTGGGGCAGGGCGCACAGATACGCAGTATTTT
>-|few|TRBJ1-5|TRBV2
CASKRQISNQPQHF
TGTGCCAGCAAAAGGCAGATTAGCAATCAGCCCCAGCATTTT
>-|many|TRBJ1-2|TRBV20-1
CSAASGENYGYTF
TGCAGTGCCGCGTCTGGGGAAAACTATGGCTACACCTTC
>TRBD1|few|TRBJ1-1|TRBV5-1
CASSGGQGEAFF
TGCGCCAGCAGCGGCGGACAGGGGGAAGCTTTCTTT
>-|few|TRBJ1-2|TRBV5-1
CASSGAGSGYGYTF
TGCGCCAGCTCCGGCGCGGGGTCCGGCTATGGCTACACCTTC
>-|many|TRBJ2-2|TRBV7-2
CASSSSLGELFF
TGTGCCAGCAGCTCCTCGCTAGGGGAGCTGTTTTTT
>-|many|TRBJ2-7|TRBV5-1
CASSLVAVAYEQYF
TGCGCCAGCAGCCTTGTCGCCGTGGCCTACGAGCAGTACTTC
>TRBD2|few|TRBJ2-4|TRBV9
CASSATSGGSKNIQYF
TGTGCCAGCAGCGCTACTAGCGGGGGGTCCAAAAACATTCAGTACTTC
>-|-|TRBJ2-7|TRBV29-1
CSVQTAPSFEQYF
TGCAGCGTACAAACAGCTCCGTCCTTCGAGCAGTACTTC
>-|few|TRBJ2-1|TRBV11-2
CASSAGARNNEQFF
TGTGCCAGCAGCGCTGGGGCACGGAACAATGAGCAGTTCTTC
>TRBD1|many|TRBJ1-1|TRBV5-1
CASSPEAGQIMNTEAFF
TGCGCCAGCAGCCCCGAGGCGGGACAGATCATGAACACTGAAGCTTTCTTT
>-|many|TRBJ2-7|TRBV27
CASSLSGAFYEQYF
TGTGCCAGCAGTTTATCTGGGGCCTTCTACGAGCAGTACTTC
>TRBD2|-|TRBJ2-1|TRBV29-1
CSARLAGQFF
TGCAGCGCGCGACTAGCGGGACAGTTCTTC
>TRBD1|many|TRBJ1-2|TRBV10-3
CAISGDGTVGIYGYTF
TGTGCCATCAGTGGCGACGGGACAGTGGGGATCTATGGCTACACCTTC
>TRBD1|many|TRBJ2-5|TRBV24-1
CATSDGRGRVWRDRETQYF
TGTGCCACCAGTGATGGCAGGGGGCGCGTATGGAGAGATCGGGAGACCCAGTACTTC
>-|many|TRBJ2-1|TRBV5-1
CASSSYRTSRYNEQFF
TGCGCCAGCAGCTCCTACCGGACTTCGCGGTACAATGAGCAGTTCTTC
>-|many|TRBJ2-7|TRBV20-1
CSAAYRDPDQQYF
TGCAGTGCTGCGTATCGGGACCCAGACCAGCAGTACTTC